These 24 T cell receptor beta chains were all obtained from the same sample, sequenced in a study of siplizumab effects on memory and regulatory T cells. No cognate antigen is known for these TCRs. Researchers maintained the mixed lymphocyte reaction cells in coculture at 37°C for more than five days. Profiling relied on immunoSEQ multiplex PCR, and the TCRdb table lists in-frame clones only, not all of them. The table lists 9,500 to 10,000 clones, more than 35% of them singletons. Sequenced sample: CFSE-low (dividing) CD4+ T cells sorted from an allogeneic mixed lymphocyte reaction. These receptors were taken from a human donor in good health; the cells came from an allogeneic mixed lymphocyte reaction.

The V gene is TRBV30, the J gene TRBJ1-6; D uncertain. The CDR3 covers 15 residues. The ends were cut back, 3 bases at V and 6 bases at J, with 15 bases in the middle. The germline gives CDR1 GTSNPN, CDR2 SVGIG (reference sequence). The CDR3 DNA reads as TGTGCCTGGAGACTAGGACCAAATCGTAATTCACCCCTCCACTTT. Translating it yields CAWRLGPNRNSPLHF.

This rearrangement joins TRBV5-6 to TRBJ2-5; D might be TRBD2 (6 bases). Germline V gives CDR1 SGHDT, CDR2 YYEEEE. The V end lost 4 bases, the J end lost 2 bases, and 15 bases lay between the germline ends. The CDR3 extends over 15 amino acids. CDR3 DNA sequence: TGTGCCAGCAGCCCTGGTTTGGGAGGACAAGAGACCCAGTACTTC. Residues: CASSPGLGGQETQYF.

This clone is termed medium-sized. The V and J genes are TRBV30 and TRBJ1-4; D uncertain. CDR1 and CDR2 (germline): GTSNPN, SVGIG (reference sequence). The CDR3 sequence is 12 residues long. Trimming stripped 1 base from V and 10 bases from J, with 10 bases between. The CDR3, as DNA: TGTGCCTGGAGTGGGACCGTGTCAAAACTGTTTTTT. Its translation is CAWSGTVSKLFF.

This sequence joins TRBV18 and TRBJ1-1; TRBD1 might be the D (6 bases). CDR1 is KGHSH and CDR2 is LQKENI in the germline V gene. The V gene lost 2 bases and the J gene lost 5 bases, with 12 bases spanning the gap. CDR3 length: 14 residues. The CDR3 here is CASSPVGGPTEAFF. DNA for the CDR3: TGTGCCAGCTCACCAGTTGGGGGGCCTACTGAAGCTTTCTTT.

By frequency in the sample, this clone is medium-sized. The rearrangement joins TRBV7-2 to TRBJ2-3; 7 nucleotides line up with TRBD2. With 3 bases clipped from V and 4 bases from J, the junction kept 4 bases outside the gene matches. Germline loops: CDR1 SGHTA, CDR2 FQGNSA. CDR3 length equals 14 residues. In DNA, the CDR3 is TGTGCCAGCAGCTTTAGCGGGTGGGCAGATACGCAGTATTTT. This translates into CASSFSGWADTQYF. Together with reference TRBV7-2 and TRBJ2-3, the CDR3 gives the full variable domain: GAGVSQSPSNKVTEKGKDVELRCDPISGHTALYWYRQSLGQGLEFLIYFQGNSAPDKSGLPSDRFSAERTGGSVSTLTIQRTQQEDSAVYLCASSFSGWADTQYFGPGTRLTVL.

This clone has more than one count but fewer than ten. The genes are TRBV5-1 and TRBJ2-5; D gene uncertain. Trimming cost V 2 bases and J 7 bases, with 12 bases left between them. From germline, CDR1 is SGHRS and CDR2 YFSETQ. The length of the CDR3 is 13 residues. The CDR3 DNA reads TGCGCCAGCAGCTTCTCGTCCGAAGGGACCCAGTACTTC. Protein sequence: CASSFSSEGTQYF.

This clone ranks as medium-sized. The rearrangement joins TRBV30 to TRBJ2-3; 14 nucleotides agree with TRBD2. The germline V gene has CDR1 GTSNPN and CDR2 SVGIG (reference sequence). CDR3 length: 16 amino acids. V shed 0 bases and J 5 bases; nucleotides not matched to a gene: 4. The CDR3 DNA follows: TGTGCCTGGAGTGTTGGACTAGCGGGAGGCATAGATACGCAGTATTTT. This translates into CAWSVGLAGGIDTQYF. Based on the CDR3 plus reference TRBV30 and TRBJ2-3, the full variable domain is SQTIHQWPATLVQPVGSPLSLECTVEGTSNPNLYWYRQAAGRGLQLLFYSVGIGQISSEVPQNLSASRPQDRQFILSSKKLLLSDSGFYLCAWSVGLAGGIDTQYFGPGTRLTVL.

V usage is TRBV9 and J usage is TRBJ2-7; TRBD1 matches 8 bases. V was clipped by 4 bases and J by 6 bases; unmatched bases: 9. The CDR3 runs to 14 residues. Germline loops: CDR1 SGDLS, CDR2 YYNGEE. The CDR3 loop reads CASSNPDRAGEQYF. DNA for the CDR3: TGTGCCAGCAGCAACCCGGACAGGGCGGGCGAGCAGTACTTC.

This clone showed up just a few times. The chain carries TRBV12-5 and TRBJ2-1; D remains ambiguous. Trimming pared 9 bases from V and 8 bases from J, leaving 8 bases between. Germline V lookup: CDR1 LGHNT, CDR2 FRNRAP. This CDR3 has 10 amino acids. CDR3 loop: CARARYEQFF. The CDR3 DNA reads TGTGCTAGGGCTCGTTATGAGCAGTTCTTC.

V usage is TRBV18 and J usage is TRBJ1-1; 7 nucleotides match TRBD1. The CDR3 loop spans 18 amino acids. V shed 4 bases and J 0 bases; nucleotides not matched to a gene: 14. Per the germline V gene, CDR1 is KGHSH and CDR2 is LQKENI. The CDR3: CASSLDRDRRRMNTEAFF. The CDR3 nucleotides are TGTGCCAGCTCACTTGACCGGGACAGACGACGTATGAACACTGAAGCTTTCTTT.

Relative to its sample, this clone is medium-sized. The genes are TRBV6-6 and TRBJ2-7; perhaps D is TRBD1 or TRBD2 (5 bases each). CDR3 length: 13 residues. CDR1 MNHNY and CDR2 SVGAGI come from the germline V gene (reference sequence). V lost 6 bases to trimming and J lost 4 bases, with 13 bases between them. The CDR3 is CASSSGAEYEQYF. CDR3 sequence (DNA): TGTGCCAGCAGCTCCGGGGCCGAATACGAGCAGTACTTC.

This clone came up a few times. The chain couples TRBV15 to TRBJ2-3; TRBD1 matches at 8 bases. Per germline, CDR1 LNHNV and CDR2 YYDKDF (reference sequence). The junction had 2 bases not matched to a gene; V was cut back by 3 bases and J by 3 bases. The CDR3 loop spans 14 amino acids. The CDR3 DNA reads as TGTGCCACCAGCAGGGACAGGGCAACAGATACGCAGTATTTT. Residues: CATSRDRATDTQYF.

The rearrangement uses TRBV18 and TRBJ2-2, with TRBD2 as a possible D gene (5 bases). V lost 4 bases to trimming and J lost 8 bases, with 8 bases between them. Germline V lookup: CDR1 KGHSH, CDR2 LQKENI. CDR3 size: 12 residues. DNA of the CDR3: TGTGCCAGCTCACGACGCGGGGGGGAGCTGTTTTTT. Protein: CASSRRGGELFF.

V usage is TRBV7-2 and J usage is TRBJ1-3; TRBD1 is a possible D gene (6 bases). The length of the CDR3 is 15 residues. Germline CDR1 is SGHTA and CDR2 is FQGNSA. V lost 3 bases and J 0 bases, leaving 9 bases between the germline ends. The CDR3 loop is CASSLDSTSGNTIYF. Here the CDR3 DNA reads TGTGCCAGCAGCTTGGACAGCACCTCTGGAAACACCATATATTTT. Full variable domain (missing parts from reference TRBV7-2 and TRBJ1-3): GAGVSQSPSNKVTEKGKDVELRCDPISGHTALYWYRQSLGQGLEFLIYFQGNSAPDKSGLPSDRFSAERTGGSVSTLTIQRTQQEDSAVYLCASSLDSTSGNTIYFGEGSWLTVV.

The gene calls are TRBV29-1 and TRBJ2-2, with D unclear. The ends were cut back, 6 bases at V and 6 bases at J, with 8 bases in the middle. There are 11 residues in the CDR3. Germline V gene data show CDR1 as SQVTM and CDR2 as ANQGSEA. CDR3 in amino acids: CSVRNAGELFF. As DNA, the CDR3 is TGCAGCGTCAGAAACGCCGGGGAGCTGTTTTTT.

This clone appeared a few times. The chain is built from TRBV6-6 and TRBJ2-7; D is perhaps TRBD2 (5 bases). Germline CDR1 reads MNHNY; CDR2 reads SVGAGI (reference sequence). Between the trimmed V and J ends, which lost 4 bases and 7 bases, there was a span of 11 bases. The CDR3 has 12 residues. This CDR3 is CASSLEGWEQYF. The CDR3 DNA sequence: TGTGCCAGCAGTTTAGAGGGATGGGAGCAGTACTTC.

This clone came up a few times. The J gene is TRBJ2-1, the V gene TRBV14; maybe TRBD1 (6 bases). Germline-derived CDR1 and CDR2 are SGHDN and FVKESK. The CDR3 extends over 14 amino acids. V lost 4 bases and J lost 10, with 17 bases in between. This chain's CDR3 is CASSLGLQGWEQFF. The CDR3 coding sequence is TGTGCCAGCAGCCTAGGGCTCCAGGGGTGGGAGCAGTTCTTC.

In its sample, this clone ranks as medium-sized. The CDR3 nucleotides are TGTGCCGGCGGAAGCGGGACACCATTGAGCTACACCTTC. This sequence encodes CAGGSGTPLSYTF. The V and J genes are TRBV21-1 and TRBJ1-2. TRBV21-1 is a pseudogene. The CDR3 is 13 residues long.

CDR3 sequence (DNA): TGTGCCACCAGCACCGCCTGGACTCTGAACACCGGGGAGCTGTTTTTT. Its translation is CATSTAWTLNTGELFF. The V gene is TRBV15, the J gene TRBJ2-2, with D possibly being TRBD2 (5 bases). The V end lost 4 bases, the J end lost 1 base, and 13 bases lay between the germline ends. This CDR3 comprises 16 residues. CDR1 LNHNV and CDR2 YYDKDF come from the germline V gene (reference sequence). The entire variable domain, with the rest obtained from reference TRBV15 and TRBJ2-2, is as follows: DAMVIQNPRYQVTQFGKPVTLSCSQTLNHNVMYWYQQKSSQAPKLLFHYYDKDFNNEADTPDNFQSRRPNTSFCFLDIRSPGLGDTAMYLCATSTAWTLNTGELFFGEGSRLTVL.

The V call is TRBV18, the J call TRBJ1-1; 8 bases match TRBD1. The CDR3 contains 16 residues. In germline, CDR1 is KGHSH, CDR2 LQKENI. Trimming at V came to 1 base and at J to 0 bases, leaving 4 bases not matched to a gene. The CDR3 sequence: CASSPRDRKLNTEAFF. The CDR3 region has the DNA TGTGCCAGCTCACCACGGGACAGGAAACTGAACACTGAAGCTTTCTTT.

The CDR3 bases are TGCGCCAGCGGGACCGGACTCCAGGTTTTTAATGAGCAGTTCTTC. Protein sequence: CASGTGLQVFNEQFF. This rearrangement joins TRBV5-1 to TRBJ2-1; D may correspond to TRBD1 or TRBD2 (5 bases each). Trimming stripped 7 bases from V and 7 bases from J, with 21 bases between. Per the germline V gene, CDR1 is SGHRS and CDR2 is YFSETQ. This CDR3 spans 15 amino acids.

This clone came up a few times. The CDR3 DNA reads TGTGCCAGCAGTTACTCCGACAGGGGTTCTCTGCAGTATTTT. It translates to CASSYSDRGSLQYF. V gene TRBV6-5 combines with J gene TRBJ2-3; 8 bases are a match to TRBD1. The V gene's germline CDR1 is MNHEY and CDR2 SVGAGI. Trimming took 0 bases from V and 11 from J; bases not matched to a gene: 7. This CDR3 is built from 14 residues.

The J gene is TRBJ2-1, the V gene TRBV28; D tentatively fits TRBD1 or TRBD2 (5 bases each). Germline CDR1 is MDHEN and CDR2 is SYDVKM. V lost 5 bases and J 8 bases, leaving 16 bases between the germline ends. The CDR3 runs 14 residues. CDR3 protein: CASSDPGPSDEQFF. CDR3 bases: TGTGCCAGCAGTGACCCGGGACCTTCCGATGAGCAGTTCTTC.

The chain combines TRBV7-9 with TRBJ1-2, with D perhaps TRBD1 (6 bases). Trimming stripped 2 bases from V and 7 bases from J, with 17 bases between. The CDR3 consists of 15 residues. Germline V gene data show CDR1 as SEHNR and CDR2 as FQNEAQ (reference sequence). The CDR3 reads CASSLNGRGQSGYTF. The CDR3 DNA reads TGTGCCAGCAGCTTAAATGGTCGGGGGCAGAGTGGCTACACCTTC.